The 21 T cell receptor beta chains in this list originate from one sample, sequenced in a study of shared clonotypes between healthy human individuals. Here immunoSEQ multiplex PCR was the method, and the copy in TCRdb shows in-frame clones only, minus some. The sample includes some 2,400,000 clones, around 95% seen only once; the top ten take approximately 0.13%. Sequencing used naive CD4+ T cells sorted from blood. Subset reported: CD45RA+ positively selected. These receptors were collected from a man between 18 and 29 years old in good health.

The chain employs TRBV19 and TRBJ2-3; 7 bases match TRBD2. With 3 bases clipped from V and 4 bases from J, the junction kept 7 bases outside the gene matches. The CDR3 covers 15 residues. CDR1 and CDR2 from the germline V gene are LNHDA and SQIVND (reference sequence). This CDR3 is CASSMAGEGSDTQYF. The CDR3, as DNA: TGTGCCAGTAGTATGGCGGGGGAGGGGTCAGATACGCAGTATTTT.

The genes are TRBV19 and TRBJ1-5; D remains unclear. The CDR3 has 14 amino acids. V was clipped by 6 bases and J by 2 bases, with 11 bases between them. CDR1 is LNHDA, CDR2 SQIVND, per germline (reference sequence). The CDR3 sequence: CASRRDLGNQPQHF. CDR3 nucleotides: TGTGCCAGTAGGAGGGATTTGGGCAATCAGCCCCAGCATTTT.

In nucleotides, the CDR3 is TGTGCTAGTGGTTTGGTATTAAGGGGGATAAGGAATGCAACTAATGAAAAACTGTTTTTT. Its translation: CASGLVLRGIRNATNEKLFF. V gene TRBV12-5 combines with J gene TRBJ1-4; tentative D call: TRBD1 (6 bases). Trimming shortened V by 0 bases and J by 0 bases, and 20 bases separated the two germline ends. The CDR3 is 20 amino acids. The germline V gene has CDR1 LGHNT and CDR2 FRNRAP.

The chain links TRBV2 to TRBJ2-7; weak D call: TRBD1 (5 bases). Trimming pared 3 bases from V and 3 bases from J, leaving 9 bases between. The length of the CDR3 is 13 residues. The V gene's germline CDR1 is SNHLY and CDR2 FYNNEI. The CDR3, as DNA: TGTGCCAGCAGTGACAGGGTTGTCTACGAGCAGTACTTC. Residues: CASSDRVVYEQYF.

J is TRBJ2-4 and V is TRBV10-1; no reliable D call. Germline V CDR1 and CDR2: WNHNN, SYGVQD (reference sequence). V was shortened by 8 bases and J by 0 bases, with 11 bases between the two germline ends. The CDR3 is 14 amino acids. Here the CDR3 reads CASSGDLAKNIQYF. Here the CDR3 DNA reads TGCGCCAGCTCAGGTGATCTAGCCAAAAACATTCAGTACTTC.

This chain uses TRBV11-3 with TRBJ2-7; 10 positions agree with TRBD1. J gave up 5 bases and V 4 bases, and 2 bases lay outside the gene matches. The germline gives CDR1 SGHNT, CDR2 YENEEA. The CDR3 is 13 amino acids. The CDR3 is CASSSGTGDEQYF. The CDR3 DNA sequence: TGTGCCAGCAGCTCGGGGACAGGGGACGAGCAGTACTTC.

This chain connects TRBV9 to TRBJ2-2, with D uncertain. The V and J ends lost 0 bases and 6 bases respectively, with 12 bases between them. Germline V lookup: CDR1 SGDLS, CDR2 YYNGEE. This CDR3 has 15 amino acids. CDR3 in amino acids: CASSVEGGWAGELFF. As DNA, the CDR3 is TGTGCCAGCAGCGTAGAGGGTGGTTGGGCCGGGGAGCTGTTTTTT.

For this clone: This same CDR3 is encoded by further DNA sequences in the sample. This chain joins TRBV5-1 and TRBJ1-6, with D possibly being TRBD1 (6 bases). Trimming left V 0 bases short and J 3 bases short, with 7 bases between. The CDR3 runs 15 residues. Per germline, CDR1 SGHRS and CDR2 YFSETQ. CDR3 loop: CASSLEGGYNSPLHF. As DNA, the CDR3 is TGCGCCAGCAGCTTGGAGGGGGGCTATAATTCACCCCTCCACTTT.

This chain's CDR3 is CAWSLTDNYNEQFF. The CDR3 nucleotides are TGTGCCTGGAGTTTGACAGATAACTACAATGAGCAGTTCTTC. This chain joins TRBV30 and TRBJ2-1; D perhaps matches TRBD1 (5 bases). The ends were cut back, 2 bases at V and 3 bases at J, with 11 bases in the middle. Germline lookup yields CDR1 GTSNPN and CDR2 SVGIG (reference sequence). The CDR3 is made up of 14 amino acids.

The chain uses TRBV27 and TRBJ2-3; 10 positions agree with TRBD2. Looked up from germline, CDR1 is MNHEY and CDR2 is SMNVEV (reference sequence). The trim removed 6 bases at V and 3 bases at J, leaving 9 bases unmatched. The CDR3 runs to 16 residues. For the CDR3, the DNA is TGTGCCAGCAGCCCTCGACTAGCGGGTGGGACAGATACGCAGTATTTT. Translating gives CASSPRLAGGTDTQYF.

The chain is built from TRBV2 and TRBJ2-7; possible D gene TRBD2, 6 bases. Trimming left V 6 bases short and J 6 bases short, with 15 bases between. From germline, CDR1 is SNHLY and CDR2 FYNNEI. This CDR3 has 13 amino acids. The CDR3 DNA is TGTGCCAGCAGGGAGCTTCGGGACTCCGAGCAGTACTTC. Its translation is CASRELRDSEQYF.

The rearrangement links TRBV7-9 to TRBJ1-6; D gene ambiguous. Between the trimmed V and J ends, which lost 3 bases and 8 bases, there was a span of 17 bases. The CDR3 consists of 16 residues. CDR1 is SEHNR and CDR2 is FQNEAQ in the germline V gene (reference sequence). The CDR3 coding sequence is TGTGCCAGCAGCTTTACAGCTCCGATAGGCGATTCACCCCTCCACTTT. It translates to CASSFTAPIGDSPLHF.

The chain combines TRBV7-8 with TRBJ2-5; D call uncertain. This CDR3 has 17 amino acids. Germline V lookup: CDR1 SGHVS, CDR2 FQNEAQ. The V end lost 1 base, the J end lost 2 bases, and 17 bases lay between the germline ends. The CDR3 loop reads CASSLEVFVVGQETQYF. Written as DNA, the CDR3 is TGTGCCAGCAGCTTAGAGGTGTTCGTGGTGGGGCAAGAGACCCAGTACTTC.

V gene TRBV21-1 combines with J gene TRBJ1-4. TRBV21-1 is reported as a pseudogene. The CDR3 is 16 amino acids. The chain's CDR3 is CASSKGGRLCREKLFF. The CDR3 DNA reads TGTGCCAGCAGCAAAGGCGGACGCCTGTGTAGGGAAAAACTGTTTTTT.

This chain joins TRBV19 and TRBJ2-1; TRBD1 aligns across 10 bases. Germline V gene data show CDR1 as LNHDA and CDR2 as SQIVND (reference sequence). The CDR3 length is 14 residues. V trimming: 8 bases; J trimming: 1 base; junction bases outside the gene matches: 2. The CDR3 loop is CASVGQGSYNEQFF. The DNA of the CDR3 is TGTGCCAGTGTGGGACAGGGGTCCTACAATGAGCAGTTCTTC.

The rearrangement uses TRBV5-1 and TRBJ1-1; 7 bases agree with TRBD1. CDR3 length: 15 amino acids. Germline CDR1 reads SGHRS; CDR2 reads YFSETQ. The J segment lost 8 bases and the V segment lost 0 bases, leaving 10 bases of the junction unmatched. This chain's CDR3 is CASSLARGGQAEAFF. DNA of the CDR3: TGCGCCAGCAGCTTGGCCAGAGGGGGCCAGGCCGAAGCTTTCTTT.

This sequence joins TRBV18 and TRBJ2-7; the match to TRBD1 covers 10 bases. CDR3 length: 15 amino acids. From germline, CDR1 is KGHSH and CDR2 LQKENI. The trim removed 6 bases at V and 4 bases at J, leaving 9 bases unmatched. CDR3 loop: CASSLTGQGFYEQYF. The CDR3 nucleotides read TGTGCCAGCTCGCTTACGGGACAGGGGTTTTACGAGCAGTACTTC.

The J gene is TRBJ2-3, the V gene TRBV7-3; 8 bases line up with TRBD2. This CDR3 is built from 16 residues. Germline lookup yields CDR1 SGHTA and CDR2 FQGTGA. J gave up 7 bases and V 1 base, and 10 bases lay outside the gene matches. The CDR3 bases are TGTGCCAGCAGCTTAATCTCCGCCAGCGGGGGAAATACGCAGTATTTT. Protein product: CASSLISASGGNTQYF.

The table lists this clone with a count of one. The chain recombines TRBV5-1 with TRBJ1-1; TRBD1 is a possible D gene (5 bases). Germline V gives CDR1 SGHRS, CDR2 YFSETQ. The length of the CDR3 is 13 residues. V gave up 4 bases and J gave up 1 base, with 8 bases separating them. The CDR3 coding sequence is TGCGCCAGCAGCGGGGGACGGAACACTGAAGCTTTCTTT. Translation gives CASSGGRNTEAFF.

This chain joins TRBV9 and TRBJ2-1, with no clear D. The CDR3 is made up of 15 amino acids. Germline assignment: CDR1 SGDLS and CDR2 YYNGEE. Trimming removed 0 bases from V and 4 bases from J, with 11 bases in between. CDR3 loop: CASSVDAAPYNEQFF. The CDR3, as DNA: TGTGCCAGCAGCGTAGATGCGGCTCCGTACAATGAGCAGTTCTTC.

V is TRBV19 and J is TRBJ1-2; 9 positions agree with TRBD1. Trimming removed 5 bases from V and 2 bases from J; junction bases left unmatched: 3. This CDR3 has 14 residues. Germline loops: CDR1 LNHDA, CDR2 SQIVND (reference sequence). The CDR3 bases are TGTGCCAGTAGTCGACAGGGGGTGAACTATGGCTACACCTTC. Translating gives CASSRQGVNYGYTF. Combining the CDR3 with reference TRBV19 and TRBJ1-2 gives the whole variable domain DGGITQSPKYLFRKEGQNVTLSCEQNLNHDAMYWYRQDPGQGLRLIYYSQIVNDFQKGDIAEGYSVSREKKESFPLTVTSAQKNPTAFYLCASSRQGVNYGYTFGSGTRLTVV.